The rows below give T cell receptor beta chains drawn from one sample of a study of breast tumors, draining lymph nodes, adjacent tissues. TCRdb processed the multiplex PCR reads anew with MiXCR; each CDR3 protein has one entry. The sample consists of around 150,000 distinct CDR3 sequences, approximately 20% of them appearing once. Sequencing was done on a sample of axillary lymph node tissue. The receptors were gathered from a female donor with breast cancer. Some clones in this sample may be carry-over from other donors' samples. The CDR3 runs from the conserved cysteine through the conserved F or W. D genes are given only for firm matches. Only part of the rows carry a size: once, few, many, or a class if the clone is expanded.

d_call	v_call	j_call	clone_size	cdr3_nt	cdr3_aa
NA	TRBV20-1	TRBJ2-5	many	TGCAGTGCTTCAATTGGTGGCAGGGGTGGAGAGACCCAGTACTTC	CSASIGGRGGETQYF
TRBD2	TRBV20-1	TRBJ2-2	many	TGCAGTGCCGCTACTAGCGGGATGACCGGGGAGCTGTTTTTT	CSAATSGMTGELFF
NA	TRBV10-1	TRBJ2-5	NA	TGCGCCAGTTCGGTTGGTCAAGAGACCCAGTACTTC	CASSVGQETQYF
TRBD2	TRBV20-1	TRBJ2-7	many	TGCAGTGCTAGCGCCGGGACTAGCGCCTACGAGCAGTACTTC	CSASAGTSAYEQYF
NA	TRBV10-3	TRBJ2-2	many	TGTGCCATCAGTAAAGCGGAACCTGCGACCGGGGAGCTGTTTTTT	CAISKAEPATGELFF
NA	TRBV20-1	TRBJ2-7	many	TGCAGTGCTACAGGGGTCGAGCAGTACTTC	CSATGVEQYF
NA	TRBV7-9	TRBJ2-1	many	TGTGCCAGCAGCCTCGGGAGTAACAATGAGCAGTTCTTC	CASSLGSNNEQFF
TRBD2	TRBV7-2	TRBJ2-1	many	TGTGCCAGCAGCAGCGGGACTAGCGGGAGGGGTCTCTTC	CASSSGTSGRGLF
TRBD1	TRBV5-1	TRBJ2-7	NA	TGCGCCAGCAGCTTGGCCAGACAGGGGGGGGCCTACGAGCAGTACTTC	CASSLARQGGAYEQYF
TRBD1	TRBV19	TRBJ2-7	many	TGTGCCAGTAGTATGGGACAGGTCTCCTACGAGCAGTACTTC	CASSMGQVSYEQYF
TRBD2	TRBV5-1	TRBJ2-7	many	TGCGCCAGCAGCTTTACTAGCGGGACCTACGAGCAGTACTTC	CASSFTSGTYEQYF
TRBD2	TRBV20-1	TRBJ2-1	many	TGCAGTGCTAGTCGGGGGGGCTCCTACAATGAGCAGTTCTTC	CSASRGGSYNEQFF
TRBD1	TRBV27	TRBJ2-1	many	TGTGCCACCGTGGGACGAGGGGGCGCCTACAATGAGCAGTTCTTC	CATVGRGGAYNEQFF
TRBD1	TRBV19	TRBJ1-6	many	TGTGCCAGTAGTGGACCGGGACAGGGCTTACCCCTCCACTTT	CASSGPGQGLPLHF
NA	TRBV7-2	TRBJ2-5	few	TGTGCCGGCAGCCGCACTTGGGGGCAAGAGACCCAGTACTTC	CAGSRTWGQETQYF
NA	TRBV20-1	TRBJ2-3	many	TGCAGTGCTAGTTTAGGGGGCAGCGGGAGCTTCCTCACAGATACGCAGTATTTT	CSASLGGSGSFLTDTQYF
NA	TRBV7-9	TRBJ1-2	many	TGTGCCAGCAGCCCTTCGGGGGCGCCAGAAGGCTACACCTTC	CASSPSGAPEGYTF
NA	TRBV6-5	TRBJ1-2	many	TGTGCCAGCAGTTCCCGCCTGAGGGCGGAGGATGGCTACACCTTC	CASSSRLRAEDGYTF
TRBD2	TRBV11-2	TRBJ2-2	many	TGTGCCAGCAGCCCACAGCGCATTGGGAGGGACACCGGGGAGCTGTTTTTT	CASSPQRIGRDTGELFF
TRBD1	TRBV11-3	TRBJ1-4	many	TGTGCCAGCACAAGCGGACAGGGAAATGAAAAACTGTTTTTT	CASTSGQGNEKLFF
TRBD2	TRBV6-1	TRBJ2-5	few	TGTGCCAGCAATCCAACGGGGGGGTCGGGGGAGACCCAGTACTTC	CASNPTGGSGETQYF
TRBD2	TRBV29-1	TRBJ2-2	many	TGCAGCGCCAGCGGGAGTGGAACCGGGGAGCTGTTTTTT	CSASGSGTGELFF
TRBD1	TRBV2	TRBJ2-2	many	TGTGCCAGCAGAGACAGGGGAAGGGCCGGGGAGCTGTTTTTT	CASRDRGRAGELFF
TRBD2	TRBV7-9	TRBJ2-1	many	TGTGCCAGCAGCTTATGGGACAGGGTCCTAGCGGGAGGGCCACCCTACAATGAGCAGTTCTTC	CASSLWDRVLAGGPPYNEQFF
TRBD1	TRBV20-1	TRBJ2-1	many	TGCAGTGCTAGAGTCGTACGGACAGGGTCCTACAATGAGCAGTTCTTC	CSARVVRTGSYNEQFF
TRBD2	TRBV15	TRBJ2-5	NA	TGTGCCACCATCAGAGGACTAGCGGGAGTAGAAGAGACCCAGTGCTTC	CATIRGLAGVEETQCF
NA	TRBV9	TRBJ1-2	NA	TGTGCCAGCACCCCTCAGTCGGGAGACTATAGCTACACCTTC	CASTPQSGDYSYTF
TRBD1	TRBV6-1	TRBJ2-7	many	TGTGCCAGTGTCCGATGGGACAGTAACTACGAGCAGTACTTC	CASVRWDSNYEQYF
NA	TRBV15	TRBJ2-3	NA	TGTGCCACCAGCAGAGAAGGGTCCACAGATGCGCAGTATTTT	CATSREGSTDAQYF
NA	TRBV5-1	TRBJ2-2	few	TGCGCCAGCAGCTTGTTCGCGGACGCGAACACCGGGGAGCTGTTTTTT	CASSLFADANTGELFF
NA	TRBV12-3/TRBV12-4	TRBJ2-7	many	TGTGCCAGCAGTTTAGACTGGGGCGAGCAGTACTTC	CASSLDWGEQYF
NA	TRBV20-1	TRBJ1-1	NA	TGCAGTGCTAGCATGGCAGGGGCCTTGCCCACTGAAGCTTTCTTT	CSASMAGALPTEAFF
NA	TRBV4-1	TRBJ1-3	many	TGCGCCAGCAGCCGACGGACCTTCTCTGGAAACACCATATATTTT	CASSRRTFSGNTIYF
NA	TRBV6-2/TRBV6-3	TRBJ2-1	once	TGTGCCAGCGGTTACTCGGACTCCCCTCACAATGAGCAGTTCTTC	CASGYSDSPHNEQFF
TRBD2	TRBV2	TRBJ2-2	many	TGTGCCAGCAGTGGACTAGCGGGGGCTAACACCGGGGAGCTGTTTTTT	CASSGLAGANTGELFF
TRBD1	TRBV6-2/TRBV6-3	TRBJ2-2	few	TGTGCCAGCAGTTACTCCAAAGGACAGGGGGCCGGGGAGCTGTTTTTT	CASSYSKGQGAGELFF
NA	TRBV5-1	TRBJ2-5	NA	TGCGCCAGCAGCTTGGCTATGCGGGAGACCCAGTACTTC	CASSLAMRETQYF
TRBD1	TRBV30	TRBJ2-7	many	TGTGCCTGGAGTACGGGACAGGGGTCCTACGAGCAGTACTTC	CAWSTGQGSYEQYF
TRBD2	TRBV29-1	TRBJ2-7	many	TGCAGCGCTGCGGGAGGGACTAGCGCCCACTCCTACGAGCAGTACTTC	CSAAGGTSAHSYEQYF
TRBD2	TRBV11-2	TRBJ2-1	many	TGTGCCAGCACCCCCCAGGCTGTAGCGGGAGTAAGGTTCTTC	CASTPQAVAGVRFF
NA	TRBV11-2	TRBJ2-2	NA	TGTGCCAGCAGCTTAAGAGGTGTAAGCCCCTCGGGTGCCGGGGAGCTGTTTTTT	CASSLRGVSPSGAGELFF
NA	TRBV24-1	TRBJ2-3	many	TGTGCCACCAGTGATTCGACAGGAAATAAGTTAGATACGCAGTATTTT	CATSDSTGNKLDTQYF
NA	TRBV24-1	TRBJ2-7	many	TGTGCCACCAGTGATCCCGGGACCTGCCCCTCCTCCTACGAGCAGTACTTC	CATSDPGTCPSSYEQYF
NA	TRBV6-5	TRBJ2-2	many	TGTGCCAGCAGTTTACTTTCTGCAGCGGACACCGGGGAGCTGTTTTTT	CASSLLSAADTGELFF
TRBD2	TRBV6-2/TRBV6-3	TRBJ2-1	many	TGTGCCAGCAGTTACAAGGTTAGCGGGAACCCGTTCTTC	CASSYKVSGNPFF